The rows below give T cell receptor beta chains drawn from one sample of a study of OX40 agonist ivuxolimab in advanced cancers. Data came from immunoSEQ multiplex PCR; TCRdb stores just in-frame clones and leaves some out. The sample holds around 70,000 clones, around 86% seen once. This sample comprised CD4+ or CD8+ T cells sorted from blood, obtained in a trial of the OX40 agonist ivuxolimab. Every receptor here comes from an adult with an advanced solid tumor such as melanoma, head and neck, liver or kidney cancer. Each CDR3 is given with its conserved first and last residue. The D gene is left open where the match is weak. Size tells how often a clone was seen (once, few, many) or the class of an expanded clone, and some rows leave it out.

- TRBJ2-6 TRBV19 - TGTGCCAGTAGTATACGGGGGGACAGCTCTGGGGCCAACGTCCTGACTTTC CASSIRGDSSGANVLTF
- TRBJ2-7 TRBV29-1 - TGCAGCGTTGAGGGAAGTTCCTACGAGCAGTACTTC CSVEGSSYEQYF
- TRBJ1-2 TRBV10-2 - TGCGCCAGCAGTTTGGACGGGGTCTCTGGGGACACCTTC CASSLDGVSGDTF
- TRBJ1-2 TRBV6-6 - TGTGCCAGCAGCGGGGGGACGGGAGGCTACACCTTC CASSGGTGGYTF
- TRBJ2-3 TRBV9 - TGTGCCAGCAGCGTAGAGGCCCTTCCGGGGGGCCGGGTAGATACGCAGTATTTT CASSVEALPGGRVDTQYF
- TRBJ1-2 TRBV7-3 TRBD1 TGTGCCAGCAGCTCCACCGGGACAGGGATTCTTTTCTTC CASSSTGTGILFF
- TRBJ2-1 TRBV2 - TGTGCCAGCAGCAAGGAGGGCCGTTCCGCCTACAATGAGCAGTTCTTC CASSKEGRSAYNEQFF
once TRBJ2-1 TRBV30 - TGTGCCTGGAGTCCCCTCAGACAAACCTACAATGAGCAGTTCTTC CAWSPLRQTYNEQFF
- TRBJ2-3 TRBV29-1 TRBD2 TGCAGCGTTGAGGGCCTTCCGGGGGTGCTGACTAGCGGGAGCGCCCCAGATACGCAGTATTTT CSVEGLPGVLTSGSAPDTQYF
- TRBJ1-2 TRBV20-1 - TGCAGTGCCGATAGCCTCTTTGGCTACACCTTC CSADSLFGYTF
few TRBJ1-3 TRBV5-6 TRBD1 TGTGCCAGCAGCCACAGGGGAGGTATAGCCGGAAACACCATATATTTT CASSHRGGIAGNTIYF
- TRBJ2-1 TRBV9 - TGTGCCAGCAGCGCCGACTACAATGAGCAGTTCTTC CASSADYNEQFF
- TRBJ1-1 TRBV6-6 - TGTGCCAGCAGTTCTCTTACCAACACTGAAGCTTTCTTT CASSSLTNTEAFF
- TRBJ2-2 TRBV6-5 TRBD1 TGTGCCAGCAGTCAGGGACAGGGAGGGAATGGGGAGCTGTTTTTT CASSQGQGGNGELFF
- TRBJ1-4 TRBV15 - TGTGCCACCAGCAGAGATAGCAGGGGCAACGAAAAACTGTTTTTT CATSRDSRGNEKLFF
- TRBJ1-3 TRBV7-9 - TGTGCCAGCAGGCCAGGGGAGGGCTCTGGAAGCACCATATATTTT CASRPGEGSGSTIYF
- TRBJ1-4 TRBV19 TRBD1 TGTGCCAGTAGATGGGACAGAGCTAATGAAAAACTGTTTTTT CASRWDRANEKLFF
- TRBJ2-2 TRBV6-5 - TGTGCCAGCAGTTACTCGGCAGGTGGGGCCACCGGGGAGCTGTTTTTT CASSYSAGGATGELFF
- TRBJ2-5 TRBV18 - TGTGCCAGCTCACCAGGGGGGGAGACCCAGTACTTC CASSPGGETQYF
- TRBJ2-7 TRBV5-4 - TGTGCCAGCAGCTTGGCCGGACGATACTACGAGCAGTACTTC CASSLAGRYYEQYF
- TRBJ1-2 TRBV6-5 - TGTGCCAGCAGTGAGATCGGGCTTGGCTACACCTTC CASSEIGLGYTF
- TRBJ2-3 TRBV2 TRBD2 TGTGCCAGCAGCCCCCAACTAGCGGTTCAGGATACGCAGTATTTT CASSPQLAVQDTQYF
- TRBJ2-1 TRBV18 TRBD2 TGTGCCAGCTCCCCGGGGGCCACCGGGACTAGCGTATTACAGTGGCAGTTCTTC CASSPGATGTSVLQWQFF
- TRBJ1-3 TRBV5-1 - TGCGCCAGCAGGGCCTATAGCTCTGGAAACACCATATATTTT CASRAYSSGNTIYF
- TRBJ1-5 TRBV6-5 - TGTGCCAGCAGTTTGGGAGGATTTCAGCCCCAGCATTTT CASSLGGFQPQHF
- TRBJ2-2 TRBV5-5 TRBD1 TGTGCCAGCAGTCCCGACAGGGGCCTGGGGACCGGGGAGCTGTTTTTT CASSPDRGLGTGELFF
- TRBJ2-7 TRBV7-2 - TGTGCCAGCAGCCGGGTCGGGGCCCCGTTTTCCTACGAGCAGTACTTC CASSRVGAPFSYEQYF
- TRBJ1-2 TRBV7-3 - TGTGCCAGCAGCTTAGTAGGGGGAGACTATGGCTACACCTTC CASSLVGGDYGYTF
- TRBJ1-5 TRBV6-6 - TGTGCCAGCAAGGGGGGGCGAGATCAGCCCCAGCATTTT CASKGGRDQPQHF
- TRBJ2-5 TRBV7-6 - TGTGCCAGCAGCGCTCAAGAGACCCAGTACTTC CASSAQETQYF
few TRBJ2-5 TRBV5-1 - TGCGCCAGCTCCCTGTGGGGGGGGACAGGAGAGACCCAGTACTTC CASSLWGGTGETQYF
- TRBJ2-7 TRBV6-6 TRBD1 TGTGCCAGCAGTACCCAAAACAGGGGTTCCTACGAGCAGTACTTC CASSTQNRGSYEQYF
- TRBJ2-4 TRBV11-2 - TGTGCCAGCAGCTCAGCCGGATTTGGCTTAGGAAGCATTCAGTACTTC CASSSAGFGLGSIQYF
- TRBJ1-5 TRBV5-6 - TGTGCCAGCAGCTCGGTAGGGGAGCGGCAGCCCCAGCATTTT CASSSVGERQPQHF
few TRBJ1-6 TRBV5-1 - TGCGCCAGCAGCTTGCTTCCACCCCCAGGGAGATCACCCCTCCACTTT CASSLLPPPGRSPLHF
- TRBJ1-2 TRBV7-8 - TGTGCCAGCAGTCGACTGGTGAATGGGTATGGCTACACCTTC CASSRLVNGYGYTF
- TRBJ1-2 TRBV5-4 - TGTGCCAGCAGCTTGGGGGTCGGGACCAACTATGGCTACACCTTC CASSLGVGTNYGYTF
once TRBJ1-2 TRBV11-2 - TGTGCCAGCAGCTTAGAGGGGCAGGGCTATGGCTACACCTTC CASSLEGQGYGYTF
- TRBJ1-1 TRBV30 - TGTGCCTGGAGCTATTCCGGGGGGCACACTGAAGCTTTCTTT CAWSYSGGHTEAFF
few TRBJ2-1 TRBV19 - TGTGCCAGTAGTATTAGCTCCTACAATGAGCAGTTCTTC CASSISSYNEQFF
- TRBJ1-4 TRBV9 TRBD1 TGTGCCAGCGGGGGACAGGGAAGTGAAAAACTGTTTTTT CASGGQGSEKLFF
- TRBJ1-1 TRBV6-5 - TGTGCCAGCAGTTACTCCTGGGGCCATGAAGCTTTCTTT CASSYSWGHEAFF
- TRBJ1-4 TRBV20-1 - TGCAGGGCGAGACTTAATGAAAAACTGTTTTTT CRARLNEKLFF
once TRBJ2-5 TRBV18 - TGTGCCAGCTCACCACCGGATCAGCGTCAAGAGACCCAGTACTTC CASSPPDQRQETQYF
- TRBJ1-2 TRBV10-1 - TGCGCCAGCAGCCAAGGTGGGACTAACTATGGCTACACCTTC CASSQGGTNYGYTF
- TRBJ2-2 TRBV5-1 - TGCGCCAGCAGCTCATCCACCGGGACAAAAATCGGGAACACCGGGGAGCTGTTTTTT CASSSSTGTKIGNTGELFF
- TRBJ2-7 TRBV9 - TGTGCCAGCAGCCCGAGGGAAGGGGCGAATTACGAGCAGTACTTC CASSPREGANYEQYF
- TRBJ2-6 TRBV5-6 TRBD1 TGTGCCAGCGGGACAGTTGACTCTGGGGCCAACGTCCTGACTTTC CASGTVDSGANVLTF
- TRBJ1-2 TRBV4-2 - TGTGCCAGCAGCCAAGAGGGTTGGGGCTACACCTTC CASSQEGWGYTF
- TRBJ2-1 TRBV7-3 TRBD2 TGTGCCAGCAGCTTAAACCTAGCGGGGGGTGAGCAGTTCTTC CASSLNLAGGEQFF
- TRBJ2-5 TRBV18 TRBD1 TGTGCCAGCTCACGGGGACAGTTTGAAGGGGAGACCCAGTACTTC CASSRGQFEGETQYF
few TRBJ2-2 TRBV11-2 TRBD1 TGTGCCAGCAGCTCATACAGGGGGACCGGGGAGCTGTTTTTT CASSSYRGTGELFF
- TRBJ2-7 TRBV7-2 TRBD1 TGTGCCAGCAGCGAAACCGGGACAGGACAATACGAGCAGTACTTC CASSETGTGQYEQYF
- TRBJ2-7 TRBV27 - TGTGCCAGCAGTTTACACGGCGACGAGCAGTACTTC CASSLHGDEQYF